Presented here are 9 T cell receptor beta chains from one specimen sequenced in a study of blood T cell repertoires in COVID-19. Clones were sequenced by immunoSEQ multiplex PCR, and TCRdb holds only the in-frame ones, with some missing. The sample consists of approximately 190,000 clones, around four fifths of them appearing once. Sequenced: peripheral blood. These receptors originate from a woman between 40 and 50 years old with acute or convalescent COVID-19.

This chain's CDR3 is CASSLVTVANYGYTF. CDR3 nucleotides: TGTGCCAGCAGCTTGGTTACAGTAGCTAACTATGGCTACACCTTC. This chain uses TRBV5-4 with TRBJ1-2; the D is unclear. The germline V gene encodes CDR1 SGHNT and CDR2 YYREEE (reference sequence). V lost 0 bases and J 0 bases, leaving 9 bases between the germline ends. The CDR3 sequence is 15 residues long. Full variable domain (rest looked up from reference TRBV5-4 and TRBJ1-2): ETGVTQSPTHLIKTRGQQVTLRCSSQSGHNTVSWYQQALGQGPQFIFQYYREEENGRGNFPPRFSGLQFPNYSSELNVNALELDDSALYLCASSLVTVANYGYTFGSGTRLTVV.

The chain is built from TRBV3-1 (or the pseudogene TRBV3-2) and TRBJ1-6; D is unresolved. Germline V gene lookup returns CDR1 LGHDT and CDR2 YNNKEL (reference sequence). The V gene lost 6 bases and the J gene lost 0 bases, with 9 bases spanning the gap. This CDR3 contains 15 residues. The CDR3 here is CASSYGSSYNSPLHF. The CDR3 nucleotides are TGTGCCAGCAGTTACGGGAGCTCCTATAATTCACCCCTCCACTTT.

This chain links TRBV5-1 with TRBJ1-1, with 7 bases aligning to TRBD1. CDR1 SGHRS and CDR2 YFSETQ come from the germline V gene. The CDR3 loop spans 19 amino acids. V shed 2 bases and J 1 base; nucleotides not matched to a gene: 17. CDR3 nucleotide sequence: TGCGCCAGCAGCTTTCTCCCACCCGGAGACAGGGCGGCGAACACTGAAGCTTTCTTT. Protein: CASSFLPPGDRAANTEAFF. The whole variable domain, filled in from reference TRBV5-1 and TRBJ1-1, reads KAGVTQTPRYLIKTRGQQVTLSCSPISGHRSVSWYQQTPGQGLQFLFEYFSETQRNKGNFPGRFSGRQFSNSRSEMNVSTLELGDSALYLCASSFLPPGDRAANTEAFFGQGTRLTVV.

This clone was seen just once. This sequence joins TRBV6-2 or TRBV6-3 and TRBJ1-5; no definite D call. The V end was cut by 0 bases, the J end by 3 bases, with 12 bases between. From germline, CDR1 is MNHEY and CDR2 SVGEGT. The CDR3 is made up of 16 amino acids. The chain's CDR3 is CASSYSIRQFNQPQHF. As DNA, the CDR3 is TGTGCCAGCAGTTACTCGATACGTCAGTTCAATCAGCCCCAGCATTTT.

This chain links TRBV6-1 with TRBJ2-7, with unresolved D. The CDR3 is made up of 14 amino acids. Germline assignment: CDR1 MNHNS and CDR2 SASEGT. V dropped 2 bases and J dropped 2 bases, with 10 bases sitting between them. The CDR3 DNA is TGTGCCAGCAGTGAAATCCGCCGGGCCTACGAGCAGTACTTC. This sequence encodes CASSEIRRAYEQYF.

J is TRBJ2-7 and V is TRBV23-1; tentative D call: TRBD1 (6 bases). TRBV23-1 is flagged as an ORF with uncertain function. The CDR3 has 14 amino acids. Trimming pared 4 bases from V and 7 bases from J, leaving 17 bases between. DNA of the CDR3: TGCGCCAGCAGTCGGGGACACCTTAGGGGAGAGCAGTACTTC. It yields the protein CASSRGHLRGEQYF.

The chain employs TRBV10-3 and TRBJ1-1; 7 bases match TRBD1. The CDR3 spans 14 residues. V gave up 7 bases and J gave up 4 bases; unmatched junction bases: 9. Germline assignment: CDR1 ENHRY and CDR2 SYGVKD. The CDR3 loop reads CAIIRDSPGTEAFF. DNA of the CDR3: TGTGCCATCATTAGGGACAGCCCTGGCACTGAAGCTTTCTTT.

As regards this clone: One end of the junction fails to match germline, which may point to a read error. Other nucleotide sequences in the sample specify the same CDR3. V gene TRBV6-1 combines with J gene TRBJ1-2; 7 bases are a match to TRBD1. Per germline, CDR1 MNHNS and CDR2 SASEGT. The CDR3 totals 13 residues. CDR3 nucleotides: TGTGCCAGCAGCGAAGGGGGCGCGGATGGCTACACCTTC. Protein product: CASSEGGADGYTF.

This clone is a singleton in its sample. CDR3 nucleotide sequence: TGCGCCAGCAGGAACCTGGGGAGGGAGATTGGCTACACCTTC. It is translated as CASRNLGREIGYTF. The chain joins TRBV4-1 to TRBJ1-2; D uncertain. The germline V gene encodes CDR1 MGHRA and CDR2 YSYEKL. Trimming took off 6 bases at V and 7 bases at J, with 18 bases between the two ends. The CDR3 is made up of 14 amino acids.